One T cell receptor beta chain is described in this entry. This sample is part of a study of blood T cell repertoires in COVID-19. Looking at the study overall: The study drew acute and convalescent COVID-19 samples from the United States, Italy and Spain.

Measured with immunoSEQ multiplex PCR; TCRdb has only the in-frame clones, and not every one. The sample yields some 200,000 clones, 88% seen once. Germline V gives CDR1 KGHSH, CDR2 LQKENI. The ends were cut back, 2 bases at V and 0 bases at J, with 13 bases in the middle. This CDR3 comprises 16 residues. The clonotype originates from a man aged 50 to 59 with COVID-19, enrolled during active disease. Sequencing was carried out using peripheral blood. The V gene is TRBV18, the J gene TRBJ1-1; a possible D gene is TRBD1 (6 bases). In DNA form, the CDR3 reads TGTGCCAGCTCACCAACTGGACAGACCCTGAACACTGAAGCTTTCTTT. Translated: CASSPTGQTLNTEAFF. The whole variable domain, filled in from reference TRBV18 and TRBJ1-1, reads NAGVMQNPRHLVRRRGQEARLRCSPMKGHSHVYWYRQLPEEGLKFMVYLQKENIIDESGMPKERFSAEFPKEGPSILRIQQVVRGDSAAYFCASSPTGQTLNTEAFFGQGTRLTVV.